The source of this TCR beta chain is a study of shared clonotypes between healthy human individuals (TCRdb year 2020). For the study in its entirety: Two women and a few men aged 18 to 49 years were included in the cohort. For each donor, CD4 naive and CD4 memory were each run on three plates, CD8 naive on two plates, and CD8 memory on one plate. Blood TCR repertoires of five healthy adults were deeply sequenced to estimate repertoire size and the extent of clonotype sharing between individuals. Libraries were prepared and TCR repertoires were sequenced by different laboratories using diverse techniques, in order to increase sequencing depth and limit assay-specific biases. Each donor's leukapheresis produced roughly between about 0.9 and 9.5 billion PBMCs.

In the case of this clone: The antigen it binds to is not known. No much larger clonotype is one base removed from it; base qualities were not supplied.

Using the deep immunoSEQ assay, multiplex PCR amplified TCR CDR3 regions from genomic DNA. For each cell subset, the extracted genomic DNA was distributed evenly across all wells of several immunoSEQ 96-well plates, and each plate served as one replicate. For sorted subsets, roughly 200 ng genomic DNA, equal to 30,000 or so T cell genomes, was loaded into each replicate PCR. Purified libraries were quantified with a Qubit 3.0 fluorometer, sized on a Bioanalyzer 2100, and re-quantified with the KAPA Library Quantification kit. Every immunoSEQ 96-well plate was sequenced on a separate single-read 150-cycle Illumina NextSeq 550 flow cell. The authors' analysis ran thus. Because only junctional sequences without quality scores were contained in the immunoSEQ output, filtering matching that applied to full-length reads could not be performed. To assign V/J genes and CDR3, sequences were annotated against IMGT germline references using PyIR, a Python wrapper for IgBLAST v1.9. Reads were filtered out if the reads had weak V/J assignments (E-value above 1e-6), no CDR3, stop codons, out-of-frame junctions, or ambiguous translated residues. V3J clonotypes were defined as sequences sharing an identical inferred V gene, J gene, and CDR3 amino acid sequence. The percentage overlap between two repertoires was calculated by dividing the number of shared unique clonotypes by the size of the smaller repertoire. Repertoire richness was assessed with RTK rarefaction, the Chao1 estimator, and Recon v2.1 estimates of unobserved clonotypes. Generation probabilities for all TCRbeta clonotypes obtained by the gDNA method from several donors were computed using OLGA. As stored in TCRdb, this immuneACCESS dataset retains in-frame rearrangements with V and J assigned. A fraction of the clones does not appear; measured against another copy, unresolved V genes explain less than half of the discrepancy, and the remainder lacks a known reason. Clone size and V and J calls were adopted from that table, with D and trimming inferred from the DNA. This sample comprises over a million clones, 98% of them detected only once. The biggest ten clones account for over 0.3% of the sample.

The donors were healthy, HIV-negative adults with no recently reported acute infections or vaccinations. Every donor was a Caucasian adult residing in Nashville, Tennessee, USA. Magnetic negative selection was used to enrich CD4+ T cells, after which naive cells were positively selected on CD45RA and the negative fraction became the memory subset. Blood was obtained by leukapheresis, after which PBMCs were separated by Ficoll-Histopaque density gradient centrifugation and cryopreserved in liquid nitrogen vapor phase. Analytical flow cytometry was used to check the purity and quantity of each magnetically sorted T cell population. Genomic DNA was isolated from each sorted fraction and quantified by UV absorbance on a Nanodrop 2000c. The CDR3, cysteine through phenylalanine, is 16 amino acids long. The sequence is cut down to CDR3 DNA, 48 bases in frame from base 1. CDR1 and CDR2, per the germline V gene, are SGHVS and FNYEAQ. Unmatched junction bases come to 4, with V trimmed by 1 base and J by 2 bases.

The paper as a whole reports these results and caveats: Even with the large sequencing depth, rarefaction of the sorted-subset datasets indicated that sequencing was incomplete. Larger estimated clonotype richness was generally found for naive subsets than for memory subsets. Compared with non-shared clonotypes, the clonotypes found in all four sorted-subset donors had higher generation probabilities. The small number of donors limited the genetic and exposure-history diversity represented. Based on pairwise subsampling, the degree of clonotype sharing among donors was expected to be affected by sequencing depth. When a few donors were compared, the shared fraction of clonotypes was around 4.6% for naive CD4, 3.5% to 4% for naive CD8, more than 2% for memory CD4, and 0.4% for memory CD8. Sampling was restricted to blood, and TCR repertoires in tissue are likely to differ from TCR repertoires in blood.

The TCR was taken from a man in his thirties or forties in good health. Input material: naive CD4+ T cells sorted from blood. The sample's cell subset or site label is to be understood as: CD45RA+ positively selected. In this chain, TRBV7-6 is recombined with TRBJ2-3; the central 9 bases match TRBD1. In nucleotide form, the sequence is TGTGCCAGCAGCTTAGGGACAGGGGAGTCCACAGATACGCAGTATTTT. This codes for CASSLGTGESTDTQYF.